Detailed here is one T cell receptor beta chain. Its antigen is as yet unknown. Synthetic TCR analog templates were spiked into each PCR. Libraries were prepared by immunoSEQ multiplex PCR; TCRdb keeps only in-frame clonotypes and omits some of them. The repertoire includes about 43,000 clones, around nine tenths of them detected once, and around 14% sits in the top ten. This sample is part of a study of PD-L1 blockade in urothelial cancer. Study details: From 0 to 3 prior chemotherapy regimens had been given to the patients.

Study-level points and caveats: A pretreatment blood TCR clonality that fell below the median predicted better progression-free and overall survival.

Germline assignment: CDR1 SQVTM and CDR2 ANQGSEA. This CDR3 region has 15 residues. Trimming stripped 6 bases from V and 2 bases from J, with 18 bases between. The specimen was PBMCs, collected around atezolizumab (anti-PD-L1) treatment. The chain employs TRBV29-1 and TRBJ2-3; D is uncertain. The sequence came from a woman in her sixties with urothelial cancer. Here the CDR3 reads CSVAAEDRPTDTQYF. As DNA, the CDR3 is TGCAGCGTGGCTGCGGAAGACCGACCCACAGATACGCAGTATTTT.